Below, one T cell receptor beta chain is given with its context. The second PCR ran roughly 7 to 12 cycles with a sample-barcoded 5' primer and J-beta primers. Each single sample gave us at least 2.5 million CDR3-containing paired-end reads. TCRdb re-called the 5' RACE reads through MiXCR, storing one row per CDR3 protein. The sample lists 1.5 million to 1.9 million distinct CDR3 sequences, about 42% seen once, with about 4% in the top ten. The V segment lost 5 bases and the J segment 10 bases; nucleotides outside the gene matches: 12. This CDR3 region has 15 residues. Germline-derived CDR1 and CDR2 are SGHAT and FQNNGV. The sample is drawn from a study of blood T cells in healthy people across ages.

The V and J genes are TRBV11-2 and TRBJ2-1; 9 bases align to TRBD2. Sequencing was done on a sample of blood. This TCR was recovered from a woman under 30 in good health. The CDR3 DNA reads TGTGCCAGCAGCAACCCGGGACTAGCCGATTACGAGCAGTTCTTC. Protein: CASSNPGLADYEQFF.